The entry that follows covers one T cell receptor (beta chain) sequence. Its antigen is currently unknown. Germline CDR1 and CDR2: SGHRS and YFSETQ. The CDR3 spans 15 residues. Trimming left V 1 base short and J 0 bases short, with 11 bases between. The library targeted TCRbeta and was prepared with unique molecular identifiers. MiXCR, run by TCRdb on the PCR reads, gives a single entry per CDR3 protein. The profile covers about 980,000 distinct CDR3 sequences, with under 30% appearing a single time and over 25% taken by the ten largest. This sample is part of a study of T-cell reconstitution after alpha-beta-depleted transplantation in children. Notes on the study in general: By about two months after transplant, alpha-beta T cells reportedly arose from several hundred graft clones that had expanded. The origin of high day-60 TCRbeta diversity in some patients lay in surviving recipient T cells and thymic progenitors. A year post-transplant, T-cell counts and diversity derived mostly from newly produced T cells.

Sequences were derived from PBMCs, mostly from graft donor cells, sampled 360 days after TCRalphabeta/CD19-depleted stem cell transplant. The chain combines TRBV5-1 with TRBJ2-7; no clear D gene. This sequence originates from a boy under two years old who had a stem cell transplant for SCID, so the T cells may come from the graft donor. CDR3 sequence (DNA): TGCGCCAGCAGCTTGTTCCCCTCGAGCTCCTACGAGCAGTACTTC. This sequence encodes CASSLFPSSSYEQYF. The full variable domain, in which reference TRBV5-1 and TRBJ2-7 provide the parts outside the CDR3, is KAGVTQTPRYLIKTRGQQVTLSCSPISGHRSVSWYQQTPGQGLQFLFEYFSETQRNKGNFPGRFSGRQFSNSRSEMNVSTLELGDSALYLCASSLFPSSSYEQYFGPGTRLTVT.